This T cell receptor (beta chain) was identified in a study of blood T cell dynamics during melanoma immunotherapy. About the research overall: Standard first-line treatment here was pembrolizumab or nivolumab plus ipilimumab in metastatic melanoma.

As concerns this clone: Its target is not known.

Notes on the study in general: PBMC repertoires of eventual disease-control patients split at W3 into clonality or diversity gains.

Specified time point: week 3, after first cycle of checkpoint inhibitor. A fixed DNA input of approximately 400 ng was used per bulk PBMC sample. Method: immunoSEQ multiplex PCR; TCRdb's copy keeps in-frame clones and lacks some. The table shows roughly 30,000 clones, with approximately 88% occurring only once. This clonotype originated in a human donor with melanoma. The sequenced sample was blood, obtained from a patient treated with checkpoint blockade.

CDR3 sequence reads: CASSLPGQGAYEQYF. Written as DNA, the CDR3 is TGTGCCAGCAGTCTCCCGGGACAGGGGGCCTACGAGCAGTACTTC. The chain carries TRBV5-5 and TRBJ2-7, with 11 nucleotides matching TRBD1. The junction had 6 bases not matched to a gene; V was cut back by 5 bases and J by 2 bases. This CDR3 comprises 15 residues. The germline V gene has CDR1 SGHKS and CDR2 YYEKEE (reference sequence).